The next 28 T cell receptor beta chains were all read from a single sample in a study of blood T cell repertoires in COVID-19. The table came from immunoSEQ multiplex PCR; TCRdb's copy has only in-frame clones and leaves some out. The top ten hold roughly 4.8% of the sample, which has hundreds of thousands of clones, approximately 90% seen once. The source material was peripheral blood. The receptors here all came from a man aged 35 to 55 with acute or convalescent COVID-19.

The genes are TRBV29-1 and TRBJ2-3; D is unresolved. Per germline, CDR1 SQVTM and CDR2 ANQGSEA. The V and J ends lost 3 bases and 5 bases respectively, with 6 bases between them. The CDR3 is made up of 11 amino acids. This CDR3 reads CSVELKDTQYF. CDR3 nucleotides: TGCAGCGTTGAGTTAAAAGATACGCAGTATTTT.

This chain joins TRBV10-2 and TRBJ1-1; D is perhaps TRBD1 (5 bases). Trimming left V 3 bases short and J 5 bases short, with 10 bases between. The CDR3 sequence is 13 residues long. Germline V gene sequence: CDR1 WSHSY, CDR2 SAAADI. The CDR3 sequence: CASSEQEGTEAFF. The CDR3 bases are TGCGCCAGCAGTGAACAGGAGGGGACTGAAGCTTTCTTT.

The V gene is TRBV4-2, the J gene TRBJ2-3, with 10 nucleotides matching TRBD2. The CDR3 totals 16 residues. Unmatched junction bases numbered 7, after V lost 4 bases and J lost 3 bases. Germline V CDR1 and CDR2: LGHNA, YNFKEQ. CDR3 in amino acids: CASSPGLAYQTDTQYF. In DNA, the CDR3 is TGTGCCAGCAGCCCGGGACTAGCGTACCAGACAGATACGCAGTATTTT.

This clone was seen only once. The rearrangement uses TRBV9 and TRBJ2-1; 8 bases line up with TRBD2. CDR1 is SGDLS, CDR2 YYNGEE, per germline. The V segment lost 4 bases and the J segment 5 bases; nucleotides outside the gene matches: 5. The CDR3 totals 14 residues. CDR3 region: CASSQTSVNNEQFF. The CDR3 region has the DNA TGTGCCAGCAGCCAGACTAGCGTAAACAATGAGCAGTTCTTC.

CDR3 amino acids: CASSKALAGPQETQYF. The CDR3 nucleotides are TGTGCCAGCAGCAAAGCGCTAGCGGGGCCGCAAGAGACCCAGTACTTC. This chain connects TRBV21-1 to TRBJ2-5; TRBD2 was called by the table and not checked on the DNA. TRBV21-1 is labeled a pseudogene. The CDR3 consists of 16 residues.

The CDR3 loop reads CSVRDRGFGYTF. The CDR3 DNA reads TGCAGCGTTCGGGACAGGGGATTTGGCTACACCTTC. This chain joins TRBV29-1 and TRBJ1-2, with 10 nucleotides matching TRBD1. The CDR3 loop spans 12 amino acids. The J segment lost 7 bases and the V segment lost 5 bases, leaving 4 bases of the junction unmatched. The germline V gene has CDR1 SQVTM and CDR2 ANQGSEA.

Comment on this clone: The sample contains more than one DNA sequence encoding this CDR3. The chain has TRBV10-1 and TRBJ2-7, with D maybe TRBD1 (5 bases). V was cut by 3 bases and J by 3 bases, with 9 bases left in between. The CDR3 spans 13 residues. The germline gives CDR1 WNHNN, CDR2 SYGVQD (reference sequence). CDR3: CASSDPDSYEQYF. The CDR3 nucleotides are TGCGCCAGCAGTGACCCTGACAGCTACGAGCAGTACTTC.

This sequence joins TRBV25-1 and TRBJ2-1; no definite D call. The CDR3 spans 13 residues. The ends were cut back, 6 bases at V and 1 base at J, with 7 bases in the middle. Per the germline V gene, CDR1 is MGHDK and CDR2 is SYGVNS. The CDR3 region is CASSERSYNEQFF. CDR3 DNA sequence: TGTGCCAGCAGCGAGAGGTCCTACAATGAGCAGTTCTTC.

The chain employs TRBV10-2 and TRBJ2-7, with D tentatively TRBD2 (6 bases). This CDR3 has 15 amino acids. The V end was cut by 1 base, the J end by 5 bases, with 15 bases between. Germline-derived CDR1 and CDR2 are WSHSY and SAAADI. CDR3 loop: CASSEYVRGGNEQYF. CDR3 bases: TGCGCCAGCAGTGAGTACGTAAGGGGCGGGAACGAGCAGTACTTC.

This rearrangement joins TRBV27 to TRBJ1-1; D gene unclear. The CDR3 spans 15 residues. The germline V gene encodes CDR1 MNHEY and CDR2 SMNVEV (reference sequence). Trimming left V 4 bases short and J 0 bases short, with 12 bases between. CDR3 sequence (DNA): TGTGCCAGCAGTTCACAAAAAAACATGAACACTGAAGCTTTCTTT. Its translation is CASSSQKNMNTEAFF.

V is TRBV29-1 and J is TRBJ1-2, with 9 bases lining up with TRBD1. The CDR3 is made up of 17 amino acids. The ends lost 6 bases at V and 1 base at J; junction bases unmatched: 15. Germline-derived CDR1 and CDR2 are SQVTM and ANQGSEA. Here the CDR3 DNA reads TGCAGCGTCCAAGCCCACCGGGACAGGGCGATTAACTATGGCTACACCTTC. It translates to CSVQAHRDRAINYGYTF. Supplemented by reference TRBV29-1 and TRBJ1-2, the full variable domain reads SAVISQKPSRDICQRGTSLTIQCQVDSQVTMMFWYRQQPGQSLTLIATANQGSEATYESGFVIDKFPISRPNLTFSTLTVSNMSPEDSSIYLCSVQAHRDRAINYGYTFGSGTRLTVV.

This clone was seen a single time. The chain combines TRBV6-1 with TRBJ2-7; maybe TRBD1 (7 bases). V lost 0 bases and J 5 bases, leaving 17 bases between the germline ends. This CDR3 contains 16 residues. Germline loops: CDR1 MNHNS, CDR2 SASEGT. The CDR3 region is CASSEARGDSYDEQYF. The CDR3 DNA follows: TGTGCCAGCAGTGAAGCCAGGGGGGACAGCTACGACGAGCAGTACTTC.

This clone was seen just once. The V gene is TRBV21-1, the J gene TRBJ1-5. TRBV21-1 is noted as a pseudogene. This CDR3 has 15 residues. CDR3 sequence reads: CASSIRGGSNQPQHF. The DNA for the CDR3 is TGTGCCAGCAGCATAAGGGGGGGGTCCAATCAGCCCCAGCATTTT.

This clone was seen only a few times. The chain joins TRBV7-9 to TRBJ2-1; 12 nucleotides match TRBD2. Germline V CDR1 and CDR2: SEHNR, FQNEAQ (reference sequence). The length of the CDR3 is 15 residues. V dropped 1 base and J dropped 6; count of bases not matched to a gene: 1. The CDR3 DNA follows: TGTGCCAGCAGCTTAGGACTAGCGGGAGTCAATGAGCAGTTCTTC. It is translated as CASSLGLAGVNEQFF.

This CDR3 is CASSPINTDTQYF. The CDR3 region has the DNA TGTGCCAGCAGTCCCATCAACACAGATACGCAGTATTTT. The chain uses TRBV6-5 and TRBJ2-3; no reliable D call. CDR3 length equals 13 residues. V lost 5 bases, J lost 2 bases, and 8 bases lay in between. Germline CDR1 reads MNHEY; CDR2 reads SVGAGI.

CDR3 DNA sequence: TGTGCCAGCAGAGTGGGACAGCACTACGAGCAGTACTTC. Its protein product is CASRVGQHYEQYF. V and J are TRBV2 and TRBJ2-7; 7 bases are a match to TRBD1. This CDR3 is 13 amino acids long. V shed 6 bases and J 3 bases; nucleotides not matched to a gene: 5. Per germline, CDR1 SNHLY and CDR2 FYNNEI.

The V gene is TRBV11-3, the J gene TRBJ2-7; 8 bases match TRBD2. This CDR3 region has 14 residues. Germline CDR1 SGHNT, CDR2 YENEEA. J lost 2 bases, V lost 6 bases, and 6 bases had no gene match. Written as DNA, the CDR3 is TGTGCCAGCAGTCTAGCGGGCGGTACCTACGAGCAGTACTTC. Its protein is CASSLAGGTYEQYF. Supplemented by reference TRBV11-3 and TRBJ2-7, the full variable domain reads EAGVVQSPRYKIIEKKQPVAFWCNPISGHNTLYWYLQNLGQGPELLIRYENEEAVDDSQLPKDRFSAERLKGVDSTLKIQPAELGDSAVYLCASSLAGGTYEQYFGPGTRLTVT.

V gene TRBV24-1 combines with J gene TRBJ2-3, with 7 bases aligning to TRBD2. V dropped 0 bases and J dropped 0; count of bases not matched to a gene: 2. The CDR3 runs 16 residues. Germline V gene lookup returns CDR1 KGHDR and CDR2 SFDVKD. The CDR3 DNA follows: TGTGCCACCAGTGATTTGCGCGGGGGTAGCACAGATACGCAGTATTTT. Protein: CATSDLRGGSTDTQYF.

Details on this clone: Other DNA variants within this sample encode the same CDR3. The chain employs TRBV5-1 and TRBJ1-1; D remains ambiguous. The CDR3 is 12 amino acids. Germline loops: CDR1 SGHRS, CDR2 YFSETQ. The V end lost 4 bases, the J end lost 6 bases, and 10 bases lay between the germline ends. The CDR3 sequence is CASSLDPSEAFF. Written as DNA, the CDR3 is TGCGCCAGCAGCCTGGATCCTTCTGAAGCTTTCTTT.

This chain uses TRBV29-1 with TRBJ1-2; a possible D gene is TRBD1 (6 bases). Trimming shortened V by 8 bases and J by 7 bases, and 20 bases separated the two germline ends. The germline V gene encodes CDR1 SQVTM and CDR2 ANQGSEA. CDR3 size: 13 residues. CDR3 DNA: TGCAGCCACCCAGGGGAAGTCCAGGGTGGCTACACCTTC. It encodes CSHPGEVQGGYTF.

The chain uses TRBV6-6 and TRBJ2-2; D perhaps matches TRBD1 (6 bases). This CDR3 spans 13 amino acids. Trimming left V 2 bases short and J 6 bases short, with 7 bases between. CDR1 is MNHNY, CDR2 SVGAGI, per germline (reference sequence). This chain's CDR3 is CASSYEGAGELFF. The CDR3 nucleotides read TGTGCCAGCAGTTACGAGGGGGCCGGGGAGCTGTTTTTT.

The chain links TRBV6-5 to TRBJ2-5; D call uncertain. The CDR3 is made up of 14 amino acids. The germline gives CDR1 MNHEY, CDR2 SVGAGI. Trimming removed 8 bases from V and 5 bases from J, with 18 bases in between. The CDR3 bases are TGTGCCAGCCTGAAAGGTTGGCAGGCGGAGACCCAGTACTTC. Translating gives CASLKGWQAETQYF.

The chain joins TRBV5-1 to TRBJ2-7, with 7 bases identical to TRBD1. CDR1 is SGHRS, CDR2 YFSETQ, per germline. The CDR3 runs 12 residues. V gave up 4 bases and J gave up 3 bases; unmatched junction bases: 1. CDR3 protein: CASSRQGYEQYF. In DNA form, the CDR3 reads TGCGCCAGCAGCCGACAGGGCTACGAGCAGTACTTC.

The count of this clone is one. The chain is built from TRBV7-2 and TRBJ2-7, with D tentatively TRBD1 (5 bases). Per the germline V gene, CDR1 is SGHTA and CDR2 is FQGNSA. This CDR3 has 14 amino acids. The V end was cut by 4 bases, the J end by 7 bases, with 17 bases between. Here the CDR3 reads CASSWFGLAGEQYF. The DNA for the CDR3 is TGTGCCAGCAGCTGGTTCGGCCTCGCAGGGGAGCAGTACTTC.

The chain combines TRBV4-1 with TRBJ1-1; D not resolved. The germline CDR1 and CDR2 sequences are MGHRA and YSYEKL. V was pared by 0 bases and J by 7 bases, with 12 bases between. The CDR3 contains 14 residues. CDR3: CASSQDPGRIEAFF. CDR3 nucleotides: TGCGCCAGCAGCCAAGACCCGGGTCGAATTGAAGCTTTCTTT.

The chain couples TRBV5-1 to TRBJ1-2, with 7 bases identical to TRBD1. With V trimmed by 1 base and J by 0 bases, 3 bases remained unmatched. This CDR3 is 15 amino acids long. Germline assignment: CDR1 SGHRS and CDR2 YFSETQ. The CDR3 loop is CASSLRGQSNYGYTF. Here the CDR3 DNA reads TGCGCCAGCAGCTTGCGGGGACAGTCTAACTATGGCTACACCTTC.

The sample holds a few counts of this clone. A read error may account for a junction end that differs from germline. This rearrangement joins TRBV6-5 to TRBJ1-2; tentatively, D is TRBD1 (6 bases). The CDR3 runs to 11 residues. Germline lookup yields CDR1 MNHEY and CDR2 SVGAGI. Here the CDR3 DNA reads TGTGCCAGCGACCCGGGACAACGGGTTGAGTTC. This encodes CASDPGQRVEF.

In DNA, the CDR3 is TGCGCCAGCAGCCTGCCCGGGACTAGCGGGACTTCCTACGAGCAGTACTTC. Amino acids: CASSLPGTSGTSYEQYF. J is TRBJ2-7 and V is TRBV5-1; 13 nucleotides align to TRBD2. The CDR3 spans 17 residues. Germline CDR1 reads SGHRS; CDR2 reads YFSETQ. J lost 1 base, V lost 4 bases, and 8 bases had no gene match.